This T cell receptor beta chain was identified in a study of pediatric ulcerative colitis. Assay used: immunoSEQ multiplex PCR; TCRdb lists only in-frame clones, some missing. Of under 45,000 clones in the sample, over 65% were seen once. Specimen: blood. This clonotype was sampled from a girl aged 5 to 17 with moderate ulcerative colitis.

CDR3 nucleotide sequence: TGTGCCAGCAGCGGGGTCGGACTAGTTGGATACAATGAGCAGTTCTTC. Translated, it gives CASSGVGLVGYNEQFF. V usage is TRBV11-2 and J usage is TRBJ2-1, with 7 bases lining up with TRBD2. The CDR3 sequence is 16 residues long. Trimming removed 5 bases from V and 4 bases from J; junction bases left unmatched: 11. The germline gives CDR1 SGHAT, CDR2 FQNNGV.